The TCR beta chain under discussion was sequenced for a study of beta chain features in type 1 diabetes. Broader study findings: There was a moderate but significant shortening of TCRB CDR3s in all four CD4+ subsets of Type 1 diabetes patients.

Sorting that relied on CD45RO/CCR7/CD25/CD127/CD95/CD27 yielded CD4+ naive, central memory, regulatory and stem cell-like memory cells. All sorted populations exceeded 98% purity. On this clone: Antigen: not known. Different DNA sequences within this sample yield the same CDR3.

The CDR3 is made up of 12 amino acids. In germline, CDR1 is SEHNR, CDR2 FQNEAQ (reference sequence). Trimming took 5 bases from V and 5 from J, leaving 7 bases between them. Expressed TCRB transcripts were sequenced, since all the RNA that had been isolated was reverse transcribed. Only in-frame clones appear in the TCRdb table, and some are missing; sequencing was by immunoSEQ multiplex PCR. The sample holds 150,000 to 200,000 clones, around 8.3% seen once. The V and J genes are TRBV7-9 and TRBJ2-1; no definite D call. The sequenced material came from central memory CD4+ T cells from blood. This TCR was recovered from a woman younger than 30 with type 1 diabetes. CDR3 sequence: CASSPRHNEQFF. CDR3 bases: TGTGCCAGCAGCCCTAGGCACAATGAGCAGTTCTTC.